A selection of T cell receptor beta chains follows, all from one sample in a study of identical twins. From the 5' RACE reads, TCRdb called clonotypes with MiXCR, one entry per CDR3 protein. The profile covers under 250,000 distinct CDR3 sequences, with around 10% appearing a single time and 5% to 6% taken by the ten largest. The specimen was memory (CD45RO+) T cells sorted from blood. The source of these receptors is a woman younger than 35 in good health. Both conserved end residues are part of each CDR3. Clone size is shown for a subset of rows, as once, few, many or a class of expanded clone.

TRBJ2-5 TRBV14 . CASSQAEGTGSKETQYF
TRBJ2-7 TRBV13 few CASSLGRQGRGEQYF
TRBJ1-6 TRBV19 . CASRDRENSPLHF
TRBJ1-3 TRBV18 many CASSIQDGNTIYF
TRBJ2-1 TRBV20-1 few CSATWTATYNEQFF
TRBJ2-3 TRBV5-1 . CASSLGSGPTDTQYF
TRBJ1-5 TRBV30 . CAWSLDSNQPQHF
TRBJ2-2 TRBV11-2 few CASSLVPLASRHTGELFF
TRBJ2-7 TRBV7-8 few CASSPAVRGEQYF
TRBJ2-5 TRBV6-7 . CASSLLALQETQYF
TRBJ2-5 TRBV20-1 . CSARPGQGAGETQYF
TRBJ2-7 TRBV6-1 many CASRFQGSSYEQYF
TRBJ1-1 TRBV6-5 many CASSYGWAGEGITFF
TRBJ1-4 TRBV2 . CASSASFNEKLFF
TRBJ2-1 TRBV9 few CASSQTHNEQFF
TRBJ2-3 TRBV6-2/TRBV6-3 . CASSYGELAGARRTQYF
TRBJ2-5 TRBV29-1 few CSVLKRGGQETQYF
TRBJ2-3 TRBV5-4 few CASSLEGQDTQYF
TRBJ2-3 TRBV20-1 . CSARTGDGRNTQYF
TRBJ2-7 TRBV6-1 few CASTADKPYEQYF
TRBJ2-1 TRBV20-1 . CSARDLRTSGNNEQFF